Below, 11 T cell receptor beta chains from the same sample are listed, as sequenced in a study of cytomegalovirus exposure and HLA in healthy donors. This PCR relied on a set of 60 Vbeta primers and 13 Jbeta primers. Using immunoSEQ multiplex PCR, the repertoire was profiled, and TCRdb retains in-frame clones only, with some absent. The repertoire holds approximately 200,000 clones, with approximately 80% as singletons. Sequences were obtained from PBMCs. These receptors were obtained from a woman in her late teens or twenties in good health and CMV-seropositive.

This chain links TRBV27 with TRBJ2-7, with 7 positions matching TRBD1. CDR3 length: 11 amino acids. V shed 10 bases and J 3 bases; nucleotides not matched to a gene: 3. CDR1 is MNHEY and CDR2 is SMNVEV in the germline V gene (reference sequence). The CDR3 reads CATGDSYEQYF. CDR3 coding DNA: TGTGCCACCGGGGACAGCTACGAGCAGTACTTC.

The rearrangement links TRBV6-5 to TRBJ1-1, with D possibly TRBD1 on 5 matching bases. Trimming removed 5 bases at V and 10 bases at J, with 20 bases between. Germline V gene lookup returns CDR1 MNHEY and CDR2 SVGAGI. The CDR3 spans 14 residues. The CDR3 region is CASSEGLGPWGAFF. The CDR3 coding sequence is TGTGCCAGCAGTGAAGGTCTGGGGCCGTGGGGAGCTTTCTTT.

V and J are TRBV2 and TRBJ1-6; 9 nucleotides line up with TRBD1. The junction had 6 bases not matched to a gene; V was cut back by 7 bases and J by 8 bases. The germline V gene has CDR1 SNHLY and CDR2 FYNNEI. The CDR3 loop spans 14 amino acids. CDR3 protein: CASIPDRGHSPLHF. The CDR3 DNA reads TGTGCCAGCATTCCGGACAGGGGACATTCACCCCTCCACTTT.

V usage is TRBV30 and J usage is TRBJ2-7; the match to TRBD1 covers 10 bases. Trimming cost V 3 bases and J 7 bases; bases outside gene matches: 9. The CDR3 covers 14 residues. Germline V gene lookup returns CDR1 GTSNPN and CDR2 SVGIG (reference sequence). The CDR3 DNA reads TGTGCCTGGAGCATAGACAGGGGGCGCTATGAGCAGTACTTC. This codes for CAWSIDRGRYEQYF.

J is TRBJ1-1 and V is TRBV28, with D possibly matching TRBD1 (6 bases). The CDR3 totals 19 residues. The germline gives CDR1 MDHEN, CDR2 SYDVKM. Trimming removed 3 bases from V and 1 base from J, with 24 bases in between. The CDR3 DNA sequence: TGTGCCAGCAGTTTCCCCACCCATCCCTCGGGACAAGGGAACACTGAAGCTTTCTTT. It translates to CASSFPTHPSGQGNTEAFF.

The chain is built from TRBV5-4 and TRBJ2-7, with a weak D call TRBD1 (5 bases). CDR3 length: 13 residues. V was shortened by 0 bases and J by 6 bases, with 10 bases between the two germline ends. Germline V gene data show CDR1 as SGHNT and CDR2 as YYREEE (reference sequence). The CDR3 protein is CASSLDRRFEQYV. In nucleotides, the CDR3 is TGTGCCAGCAGCTTGGACAGGAGATTCGAGCAGTACGTC.

This sequence joins TRBV7-2 and TRBJ2-1, with TRBD2 identical over 8 bases. The CDR3 has 13 residues. Per the germline V gene, CDR1 is SGHTA and CDR2 is FQGNSA. The trim removed 3 bases at V and 6 bases at J, leaving 1 base unmatched. CDR3 nucleotide sequence: TGTGCCAGCAGCTTCGGACTAGCCAATGAGCAGTTCTTC. It codes for CASSFGLANEQFF.

This clone has just one count. This chain joins TRBV9 and TRBJ2-2; TRBD2 aligns across 7 bases. After removal of 4 bases from V and 6 bases from J, the junction contained 3 bases not matched to a gene. This CDR3 comprises 13 residues. From germline, CDR1 is SGDLS and CDR2 YYNGEE. The CDR3 DNA is TGTGCCAGCAGCAGCGGGGTGGCCGGGGAGCTGTTTTTT. Amino acid sequence: CASSSGVAGELFF.

In its sample, this clone was seen a few times. The J gene is TRBJ2-1, the V gene TRBV6-6, with a weak D call TRBD2 (6 bases). V was clipped by 5 bases and J by 8 bases, with 16 bases between them. CDR3 length: 14 amino acids. CDR1 is MNHNY and CDR2 is SVGAGI in the germline V gene (reference sequence). CDR3 region: CASSKPTRWDEQFF. The CDR3 region has the DNA TGTGCCAGCAGTAAACCGACTAGGTGGGATGAGCAGTTCTTC.

This clone was recorded only once. The chain joins TRBV7-9 to TRBJ1-1, with D possibly matching TRBD1 (5 bases). Germline V CDR1 and CDR2: SEHNR, FQNEAQ (reference sequence). CDR3 size: 14 residues. Trimming pared 1 base from V and 6 bases from J, leaving 12 bases between. CDR3 nucleotide sequence: TGTGCCAGCAGCTTAGGCTCAGGGAGGGCTGAAGCTTTCTTT. As protein: CASSLGSGRAEAFF.

In DNA form, the CDR3 reads TGTGCCAGCAGTGAGGTAGCGGGGGGTAGCACAGATACGCAGTATTTT. Residues: CASSEVAGGSTDTQYF. The chain employs TRBV6-4 and TRBJ2-3; 10 bases are a match to TRBD2. The germline V gene encodes CDR1 MRHNA and CDR2 SNTAGT. The CDR3 spans 16 residues. J lost 0 bases, V lost 3 bases, and 3 bases had no gene match.